This entry lists 3 T cell receptor beta chains sequenced from one sample in a study of regulatory T cells in long-lasting Graves disease. Through Arm-PCR of CDR3 regions and iRepertoire HTBI primers, TCR beta libraries were built. In TCRdb, the multiplex PCR reads were re-called with MiXCR into one record per CDR3 protein. Found here are fewer than 550,000 distinct CDR3 sequences, about a sixth of them singletons; the top ten hold 20% to 25%. Noted time point: newly diagnosed GD, antithyroid drugs for less than 3 months. The TCR library was made from RNA extracted from PBMCs. These sequences were also reported in another study, on T cells in Graves' hyperthyroidism and ophthalmopathy.

Sequenced material: peripheral blood mononuclear cells (PBMCs), taken at new diagnosis, from a patient treated with antithyroid drugs. The receptors stem from a woman between 18 and 30 years old with Graves disease.

This clonotype appeared a few times. V usage is TRBV29-1 and J usage is TRBJ1-1; no definite D call. CDR1 SQVTM and CDR2 ANQGSEA come from the germline V gene. Trimming pared 6 bases from V and 4 bases from J, leaving 12 bases between. The length of the CDR3 is 12 residues. This CDR3 reads CSVSSVSTEAFF. In DNA form, the CDR3 reads TGCAGCGTCTCTAGTGTGAGCACTGAAGCTTTCTTT.

The chain has TRBV29-1 and TRBJ2-1; 8 bases are shared with TRBD2. J gave up 3 bases and V 7 bases, and 2 bases lay outside the gene matches. This CDR3 is 12 amino acids long. Germline values: CDR1 SQVTM, CDR2 ANQGSEA. DNA of the CDR3: TGCAGCGGTAGCGGGGACTACAATGAGCAGTTCTTC. This codes for CSGSGDYNEQFF.

At least ten counts were recorded for this clonotype. This chain uses TRBV6-2 or TRBV6-3 with TRBJ2-1; D gene ambiguous. The CDR3 is 14 residues long. Germline V gene data show CDR1 as MNHEY and CDR2 as SVGEGT. Trimming shortened V by 7 bases and J by 2 bases, and 12 bases separated the two germline ends. The CDR3 loop is CASNPGVTYNEQFF. The CDR3 DNA reads as TGTGCCAGCAACCCTGGAGTGACCTACAATGAGCAGTTCTTC.